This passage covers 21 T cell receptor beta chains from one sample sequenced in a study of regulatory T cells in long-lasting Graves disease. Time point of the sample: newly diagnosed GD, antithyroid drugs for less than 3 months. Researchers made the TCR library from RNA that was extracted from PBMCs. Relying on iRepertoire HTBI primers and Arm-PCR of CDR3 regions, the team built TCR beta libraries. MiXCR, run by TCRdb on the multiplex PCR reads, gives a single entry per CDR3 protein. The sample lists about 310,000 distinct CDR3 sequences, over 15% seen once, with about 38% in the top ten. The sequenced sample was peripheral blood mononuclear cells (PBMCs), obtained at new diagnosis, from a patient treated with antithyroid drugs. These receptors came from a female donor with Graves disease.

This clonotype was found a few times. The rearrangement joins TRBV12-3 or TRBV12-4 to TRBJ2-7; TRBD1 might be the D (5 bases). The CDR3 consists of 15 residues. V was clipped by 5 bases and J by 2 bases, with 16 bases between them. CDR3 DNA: TGTGCCAGCAGTGGGGCGGTTAGGGGTCCCTACGAGCAGTACTTC. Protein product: CASSGAVRGPYEQYF.

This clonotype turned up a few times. The CDR3 spells CASSLQGRGAEAFF. CDR3 coding DNA: TGTGCCAGCAGTTTACAGGGGCGAGGTGCTGAAGCTTTCTTT. The rearrangement links TRBV12-3 or TRBV12-4 to TRBJ1-1; maybe TRBD1 (6 bases). V lost 2 bases and J lost 6, with 13 bases in between. This CDR3 contains 14 residues.

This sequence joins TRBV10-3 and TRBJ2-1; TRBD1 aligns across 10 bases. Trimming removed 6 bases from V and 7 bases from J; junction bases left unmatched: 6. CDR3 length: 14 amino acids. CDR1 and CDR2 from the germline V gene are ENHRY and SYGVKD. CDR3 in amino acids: CAIRNWTGGNEQFF. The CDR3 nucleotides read TGTGCCATCAGAAATTGGACAGGGGGGAATGAGCAGTTCTTC.

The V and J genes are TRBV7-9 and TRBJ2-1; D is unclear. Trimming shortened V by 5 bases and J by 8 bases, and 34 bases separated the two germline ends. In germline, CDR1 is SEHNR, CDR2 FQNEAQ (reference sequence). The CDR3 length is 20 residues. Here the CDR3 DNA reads TGTGCCAGCAGCCCCGGGTCGTCTAGTGGTGAGCCCCTCGTTGGAGATGAGCAGTTCTTC. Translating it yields CASSPGSSSGEPLVGDEQFF.

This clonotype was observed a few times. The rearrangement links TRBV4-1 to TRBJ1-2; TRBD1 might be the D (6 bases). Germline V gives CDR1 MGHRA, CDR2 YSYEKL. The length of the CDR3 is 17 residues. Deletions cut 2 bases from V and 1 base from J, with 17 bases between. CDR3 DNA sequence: TGCGCCAGCAGCCAACTGATTGGACAGAAGGTTAACTATGGCTACACCTTC. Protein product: CASSQLIGQKVNYGYTF.

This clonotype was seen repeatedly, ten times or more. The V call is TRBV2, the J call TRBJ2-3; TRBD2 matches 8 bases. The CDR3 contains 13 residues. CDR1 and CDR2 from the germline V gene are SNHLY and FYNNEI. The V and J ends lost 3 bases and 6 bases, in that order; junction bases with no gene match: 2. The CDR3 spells CASSDGGRDTQYF. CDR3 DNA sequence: TGTGCCAGCAGTGACGGCGGGAGGGATACGCAGTATTTT.

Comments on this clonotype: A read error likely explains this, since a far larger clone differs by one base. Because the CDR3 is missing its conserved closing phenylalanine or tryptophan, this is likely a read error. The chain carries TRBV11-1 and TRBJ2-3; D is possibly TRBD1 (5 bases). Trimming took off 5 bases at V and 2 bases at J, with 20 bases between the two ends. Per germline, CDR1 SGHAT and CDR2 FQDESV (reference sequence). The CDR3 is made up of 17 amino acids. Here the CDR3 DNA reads TGTGCCAGCAGCCCACACCCATTCCGACAGATCACAGATACGCAGTATTCT. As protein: CASSPHPFRQITDTQYS.

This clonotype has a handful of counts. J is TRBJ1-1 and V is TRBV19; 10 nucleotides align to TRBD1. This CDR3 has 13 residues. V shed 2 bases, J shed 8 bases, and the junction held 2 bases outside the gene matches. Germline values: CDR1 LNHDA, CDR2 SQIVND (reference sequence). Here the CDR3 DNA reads TGTGCCAGTAGTATAAGGGGACAGGGGGAAGCTTTCTTT. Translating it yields CASSIRGQGEAFF.

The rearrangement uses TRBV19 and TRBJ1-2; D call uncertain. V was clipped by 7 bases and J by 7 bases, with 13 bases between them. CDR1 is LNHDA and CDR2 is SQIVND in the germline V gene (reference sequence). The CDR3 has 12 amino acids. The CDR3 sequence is CASNIQSLGYTF. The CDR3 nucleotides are TGTGCCAGTAATATCCAGTCCCTTGGCTACACCTTC.

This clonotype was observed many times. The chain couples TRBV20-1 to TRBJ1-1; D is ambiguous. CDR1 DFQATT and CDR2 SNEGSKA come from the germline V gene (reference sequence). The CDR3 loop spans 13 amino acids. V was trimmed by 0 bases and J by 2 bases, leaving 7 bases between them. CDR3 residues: CSAREPSNTEAFF. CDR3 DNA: TGCAGTGCTAGAGAGCCCTCTAACACTGAAGCTTTCTTT.

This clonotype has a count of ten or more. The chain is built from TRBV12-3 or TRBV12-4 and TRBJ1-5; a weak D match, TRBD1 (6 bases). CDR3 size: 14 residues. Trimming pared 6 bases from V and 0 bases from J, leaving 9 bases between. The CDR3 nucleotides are TGTGCCAGCAGCCGACAGGTTAGCAATCAGCCCCAGCATTTT. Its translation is CASSRQVSNQPQHF.

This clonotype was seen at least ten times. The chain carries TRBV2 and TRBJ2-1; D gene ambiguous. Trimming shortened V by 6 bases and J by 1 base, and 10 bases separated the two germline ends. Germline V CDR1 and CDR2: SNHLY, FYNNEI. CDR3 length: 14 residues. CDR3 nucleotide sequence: TGTGCCAGCAGGGGCCTGGGGTCCTACAATGAGCAGTTCTTC. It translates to CASRGLGSYNEQFF.

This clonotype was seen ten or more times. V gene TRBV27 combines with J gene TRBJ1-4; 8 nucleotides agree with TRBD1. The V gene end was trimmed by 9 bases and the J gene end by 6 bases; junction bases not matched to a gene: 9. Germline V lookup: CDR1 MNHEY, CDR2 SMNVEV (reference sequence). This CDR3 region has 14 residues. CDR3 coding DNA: TGTGCCAGTACCAAGACAGGGGCGGATGAAAAACTGTTTTTT. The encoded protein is CASTKTGADEKLFF.

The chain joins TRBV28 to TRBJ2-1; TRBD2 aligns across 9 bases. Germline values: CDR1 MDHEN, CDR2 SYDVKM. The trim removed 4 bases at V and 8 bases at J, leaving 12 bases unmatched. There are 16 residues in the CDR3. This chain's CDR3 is CASSYPVREGLYEQFF. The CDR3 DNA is TGTGCCAGCAGTTATCCCGTGCGGGAGGGCCTCTATGAGCAGTTCTTC.

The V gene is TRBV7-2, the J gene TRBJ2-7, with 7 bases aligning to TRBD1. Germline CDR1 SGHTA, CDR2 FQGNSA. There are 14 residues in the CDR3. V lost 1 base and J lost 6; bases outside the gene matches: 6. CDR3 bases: TGTGCCAGCAGCTTAGAGGACAGGAGAAGCGAGCAGTACTTC. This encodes CASSLEDRRSEQYF.

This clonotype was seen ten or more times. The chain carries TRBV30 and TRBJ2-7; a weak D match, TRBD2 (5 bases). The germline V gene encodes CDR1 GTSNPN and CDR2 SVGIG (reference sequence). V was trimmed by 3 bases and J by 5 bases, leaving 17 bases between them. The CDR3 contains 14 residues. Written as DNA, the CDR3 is TGTGCCTGGAGGCCGGGTTCCCCCGGGGACGAGCAGTACTTC. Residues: CAWRPGSPGDEQYF.

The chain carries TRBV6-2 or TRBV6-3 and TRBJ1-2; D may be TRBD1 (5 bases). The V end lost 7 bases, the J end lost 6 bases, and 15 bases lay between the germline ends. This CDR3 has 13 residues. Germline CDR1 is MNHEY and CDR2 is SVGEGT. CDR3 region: CASNGGGSDGYTF. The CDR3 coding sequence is TGTGCCAGCAACGGCGGGGGTAGCGATGGCTACACCTTC.

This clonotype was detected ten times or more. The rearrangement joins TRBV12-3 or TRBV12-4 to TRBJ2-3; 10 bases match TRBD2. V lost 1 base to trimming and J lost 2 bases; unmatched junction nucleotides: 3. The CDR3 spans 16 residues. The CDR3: CASSLGTSGYTDTQYF. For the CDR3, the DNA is TGTGCCAGCAGTTTAGGGACTAGCGGATACACAGATACGCAGTATTTT.

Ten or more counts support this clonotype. Written as DNA, the CDR3 is TGTGCCAGCAGTTTATGGGACGGAAACAATGAGCAGTTCTTC. As protein: CASSLWDGNNEQFF. The genes are TRBV28 and TRBJ2-1; D is uncertain. Deletions cut 0 bases from V and 5 bases from J, with 8 bases between. CDR1 is MDHEN and CDR2 is SYDVKM in the germline V gene. This CDR3 has 14 amino acids.

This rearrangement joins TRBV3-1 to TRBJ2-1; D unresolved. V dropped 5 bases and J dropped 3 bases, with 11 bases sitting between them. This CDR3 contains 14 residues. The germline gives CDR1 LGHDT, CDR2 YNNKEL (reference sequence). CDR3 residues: CASSLDPDYNEQFF. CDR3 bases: TGTGCCAGCAGCTTAGACCCAGACTACAATGAGCAGTTCTTC.

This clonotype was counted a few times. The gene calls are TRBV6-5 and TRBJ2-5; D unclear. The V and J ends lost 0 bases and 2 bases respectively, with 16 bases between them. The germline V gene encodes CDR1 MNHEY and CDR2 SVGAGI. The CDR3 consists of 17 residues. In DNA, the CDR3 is TGTGCCAGCAGTTACTCTGGGCAGGCCGGAAATCAAGAGACCCAGTACTTC. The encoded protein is CASSYSGQAGNQETQYF.